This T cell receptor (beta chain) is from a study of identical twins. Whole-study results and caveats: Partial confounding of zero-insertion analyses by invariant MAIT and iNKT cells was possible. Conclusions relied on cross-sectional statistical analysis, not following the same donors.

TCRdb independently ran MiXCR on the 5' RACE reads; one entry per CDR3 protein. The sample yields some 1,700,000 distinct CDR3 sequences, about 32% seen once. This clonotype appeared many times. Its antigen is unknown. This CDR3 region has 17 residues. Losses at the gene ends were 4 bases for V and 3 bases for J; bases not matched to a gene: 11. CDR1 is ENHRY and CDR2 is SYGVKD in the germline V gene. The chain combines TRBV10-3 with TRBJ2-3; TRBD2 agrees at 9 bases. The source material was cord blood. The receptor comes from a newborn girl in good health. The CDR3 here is CAISATTLAGTTDTQYF. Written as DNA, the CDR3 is TGTGCCATCAGTGCCACCACACTAGCGGGTACTACAGATACGCAGTATTTT.